This section outlines one T cell receptor beta chain sequence together with its context. Antigen unknown. This CDR3 is built from 16 residues. V lost 0 bases to trimming and J lost 5 bases, with 18 bases between them. The V gene's germline CDR1 is SGHRS and CDR2 YFSETQ. Only in-frame clones appear in the TCRdb table, and some are missing; sequencing was by immunoSEQ multiplex PCR. The table has around 95,000 clones, about nine tenths seen once; the top ten hold approximately 0.15%. This record belongs to a study of siplizumab effects on memory and regulatory T cells. General observations from the study: Poor capture below about 10^-5 frequency left most alloreactive clones unmapped to unstimulated subsets. An assignable phenotype, naive or memory, was missing from roughly 84-95% of proliferating CD4+ or CD8+ clones.

Sequencing used CD4+ T cells sorted from blood. The receptor comes from a human donor in good health. This rearrangement joins TRBV5-1 to TRBJ2-7; a possible D gene is TRBD2 (7 bases). CDR3 nucleotide sequence: TGCGCCAGCAGCTTGGCCGTTCTGGGGGGGCAGGACGAGCAGTACTTC. This sequence encodes CASSLAVLGGQDEQYF.